This TCR beta chain was recorded in a study of OX40 agonist ivuxolimab in advanced cancers. Study background: From 23 to 79 years was the age range, with a mean of around 56 years, and about 83% were male. Of the participants, 40% had some prior anti-PD-1, anti-PD-L1 or anti-CTLA-4 therapy, which was allowed. Findings and caveats of the study: Some patients without response likewise showed low normalized clonal expansion.

The protocol was immunoSEQ multiplex PCR, while the TCRdb copy is restricted to in-frame clones and leaves out a portion. The sample has under 100,000 clones, 84% seen once. Anyone with autoimmune disease history or systemic immunosuppression was excluded. Remarks on this clone: Its target is unknown.

This CDR3 contains 16 residues. V was trimmed by 3 bases and J by 0 bases, leaving 14 bases between them. The germline V gene has CDR1 SGHTA and CDR2 FQGNSA. This chain joins TRBV7-2 and TRBJ1-1, with D unresolved. The source was CD4+ or CD8+ T cells sorted from blood, collected in a trial of the OX40 agonist ivuxolimab. This receptor was taken from an adult with an advanced solid tumor such as melanoma, head and neck, liver or kidney cancer. Written as DNA, the CDR3 is TGTGCCAGCAGCTTCGTTACGGTTGGCCTGAACACTGAAGCTTTCTTT. It translates to CASSFVTVGLNTEAFF.